The TCR beta chain described here comes from a study of shared clonotypes between healthy human individuals. J gave up 8 bases and V 4 bases, and 11 bases lay outside the gene matches. This CDR3 is built from 14 residues. Germline V CDR1 and CDR2: SGHRS, YFSETQ. Deep-level assay runs were performed. As processed by the authors: For the immunoSEQ data, sequences were junction-only without quality scores, so filtering differed. Sequenced by immunoSEQ multiplex PCR; TCRdb stores in-frame clones only, minus some. V and J calls and clone size are given by that table; D and trimming were obtained from the DNA. The sample lists 520,000 or so clones; around 79% were seen once.

The specimen was PBMCs. This sequence originates from a woman between 40 and 50 years old in good health. Some clones in this sample may be carry-over from other donors' samples. The J gene is TRBJ1-2, the V gene TRBV5-1, with TRBD1 matching over 7 bases. CDR3 in DNA: TGCGCCAGCAGCGTACAGGGGAGACGGGAAGGCTACACCTTC. Residues: CASSVQGRREGYTF. Full variable domain (missing parts from reference TRBV5-1 and TRBJ1-2): KAGVTQTPRYLIKTRGQQVTLSCSPISGHRSVSWYQQTPGQGLQFLFEYFSETQRNKGNFPGRFSGRQFSNSRSEMNVSTLELGDSALYLCASSVQGRREGYTFGSGTRLTVV.